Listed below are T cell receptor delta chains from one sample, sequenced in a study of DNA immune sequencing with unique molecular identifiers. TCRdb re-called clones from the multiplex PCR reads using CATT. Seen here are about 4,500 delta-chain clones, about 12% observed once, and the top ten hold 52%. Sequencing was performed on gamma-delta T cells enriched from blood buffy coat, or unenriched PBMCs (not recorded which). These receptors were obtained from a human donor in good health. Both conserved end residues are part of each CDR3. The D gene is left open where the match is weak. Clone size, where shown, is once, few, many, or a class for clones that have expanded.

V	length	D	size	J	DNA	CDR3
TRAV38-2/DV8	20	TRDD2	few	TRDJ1	TGTGCTTATAGGAGCGCGAGTCCCTTCCTCTTCTCTTACTGGAACGATAAACTCATCTTT	CAYRSASPFLFSYWNDKLIF
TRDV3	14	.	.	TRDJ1	TGTGCCTTCCGTCGGGGGCCACGGGCCGATAAACTCATCTTT	CAFRRGPRADKLIF
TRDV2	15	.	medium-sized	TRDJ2	TGTGCCTGTGATCCTACTGGGGTTTTGACAGCACAACTCTTCTTT	CACDPTGVLTAQLFF
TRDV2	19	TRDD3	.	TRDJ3	TGTGCCTGTGACACCGCTTGGGGGACAAGCTCCTGGGACACCCGACAGATGTTTTTC	CACDTAWGTSSWDTRQMFF
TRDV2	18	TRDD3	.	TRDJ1	TGTGCCTGTGACGCCGTACTGGGGGATACGGCGTACGCCGATAAACTCATCTTT	CACDAVLGDTAYADKLIF
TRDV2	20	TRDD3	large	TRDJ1	TGTGCCTGTGACCCCGTACTGGGGGATGCGAAAGGGAGAGGACCCGATAAACTCATCTTT	CACDPVLGDAKGRGPDKLIF
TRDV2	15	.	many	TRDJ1	TGTGCCTGTGACACCGTGGGGGTGTACACCGATAAACTCATCTTT	CACDTVGVYTDKLIF
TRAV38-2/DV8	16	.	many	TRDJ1	TGTGCTTATAGCCCCTGGTGGGGATCCTACACCGATAAACTCATCTTT	CAYSPWWGSYTDKLIF
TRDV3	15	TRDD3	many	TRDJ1	TGTGCCTTTAGAGTCTGGGGGACTTACACCGATAAACTCATCTTT	CAFRVWGTYTDKLIF
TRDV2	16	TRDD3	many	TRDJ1	TGTGCCTGTGACACCCGGTGGGGGATGAAAACCGATAAACTCATCTTT	CACDTRWGMKTDKLIF
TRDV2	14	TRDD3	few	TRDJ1	TGTGCCTGTGCCCAACTGGGGGACACCGATAAACTCATCTTT	CACAQLGDTDKLIF
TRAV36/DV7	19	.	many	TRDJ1	TGTGCTGTGGCAAGTCCTGATGTTGTACCGGCCCCGTACACCGATAAACTCATCTTT	CAVASPDVVPAPYTDKLIF
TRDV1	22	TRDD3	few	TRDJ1	TGTGCTCTTGGGGAAGTGACGGGTTACGGTACTGGGGGGATACGTCGCACCGATAAACTCATCTTT	CALGEVTGYGTGGIRRTDKLIF
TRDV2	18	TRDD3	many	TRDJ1	TGTGCCTGTGACACCGTACTGGGGGATACGGCGTACACCGATAAACTCATCTTT	CACDTVLGDTAYTDKLIF
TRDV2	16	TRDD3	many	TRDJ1	TGTGCCTGCTCCGCGCTGGGGGGACGGGCCAGCGATAAACTCATCTTT	CACSALGGRASDKLIF
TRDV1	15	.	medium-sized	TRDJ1	TGTGCTCTTAATCTTCCCCCTGTCAGGGCCGATAAACTCATCTTT	CALNLPPVRADKLIF
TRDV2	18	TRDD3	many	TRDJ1	TGTGCCTGTGACACCGTCCGTCGTACTGGGGGATTGGGACCAAAACTCATCTTT	CACDTVRRTGGLGPKLIF
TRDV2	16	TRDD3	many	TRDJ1	TGTGCCTGTGACATGAGGGGGATACTGGACACCGATAAACTCATCTTT	CACDMRGILDTDKLIF
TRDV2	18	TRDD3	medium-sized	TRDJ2	TGTGCCTGTGACACCGTAGGGGGATACAGGGCTTTGACAGCACAACTCTTCTTT	CACDTVGGYRALTAQLFF
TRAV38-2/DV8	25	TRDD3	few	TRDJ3	TGTGCTTATAGGAGCGCGAACCTTTCTCCTCGTACTGGGGGTTTTAGCTCCTGGGACACCCGACAGATGTTTTTC	CAYRSANLSPRTGGFSSWDTRQMFF
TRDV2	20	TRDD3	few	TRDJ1	TGTGCCTGTGACACTCTACCGGAGACTGGGGGAGAACCTTTTGATTATAAACTCATCTTT	CACDTLPETGGEPFDYKLIF
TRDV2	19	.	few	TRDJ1	TGTGCCTGTGACAACCTTCCTCCCCGTACTGGGGTTAGGAATGATAAACTCATCTTT	CACDNLPPRTGVRNDKLIF
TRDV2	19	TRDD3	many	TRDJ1	TGTGCCTGTGACACCCACCTCTGGGGGATACGCGGGTACACCGATAAACTCATCTTT	CACDTHLWGIRGYTDKLIF
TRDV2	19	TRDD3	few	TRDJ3	TGTGCCTGTGCCCAACTGGGGGATACGCGCTCCTGGGACACCCGACAGATGTTTTTC	CACAQLGDTRSWDTRQMFF
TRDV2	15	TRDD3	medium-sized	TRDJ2	TGTGCCTGTGACGCCTTACTGGGGGATACAGGGCAACTCTTCTTT	CACDALLGDTGQLFF
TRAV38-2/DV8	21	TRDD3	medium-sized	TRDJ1	TGTGCTTATAGGAGCGGGGGTCCCTACGGAGCTGGGGGACGGTACACCGATAAACTCATCTTT	CAYRSGGPYGAGGRYTDKLIF
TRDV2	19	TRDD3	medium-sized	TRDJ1	TGTGCCTGTGACACCCTACTGGGGGATACGGAGATTAACACCGATAAACTCATCTTT	CACDTLLGDTEINTDKLIF
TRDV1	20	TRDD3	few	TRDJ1	TGTGCTCTTGGGGAACTAGTCGTCAGTAAGGTCTGGGGGCCTACCGATAAACTCATCTTT	CALGELVVSKVWGPTDKLIF